The sequence of this TCR beta chain was determined in a study of PD-L1 blockade in urothelial cancer. Across the whole study: The study started patients on atezolizumab in the mid-2010s, giving 1,200 mg intravenously every 3 weeks.

The CDR3 spans 17 residues. The germline CDR1 and CDR2 sequences are MDHEN and SYDVKM. Trimming cost V 3 bases and J 4 bases, with 22 bases left between them. Produced via immunoSEQ multiplex PCR; TCRdb's table is partial and in-frame only. The sample yields about 82,000 clones, 90% seen once. Worth noting for this clone: What it binds is not known.

Study-level points and caveats: Durable benefit accompanied greater 3-week expansion of tumor-associated blood clones.

J is TRBJ2-7 and V is TRBV28; possibly TRBD1 for D (5 bases). The sequence was obtained from a man between 60 and 70 years old with urothelial cancer. This specimen consisted of PBMCs, obtained around atezolizumab (anti-PD-L1) treatment. CDR3 sequence: CASSFDPQVNLVYEQYF. Written as DNA, the CDR3 is TGTGCCAGCAGTTTTGATCCACAGGTCAACCTTGTGTACGAGCAGTACTTC.